This TCR beta chain was profiled in a study of blood T cell repertoires in COVID-19. Profiling relied on immunoSEQ multiplex PCR, and the TCRdb table lists in-frame clones only, not all of them. Found here are 50,000 to 65,000 clones, over 80% of them singletons; the top ten hold about 20%. Trimming removed 6 bases from V and 5 bases from J; junction bases left unmatched: 7. The CDR3 loop spans 15 amino acids. The germline gives CDR1 SGHTA, CDR2 FQGNSA. The chain couples TRBV7-2 to TRBJ2-5; 12 positions match TRBD2. This TCR derives from a woman in her sixties or seventies with acute or convalescent COVID-19. Sequenced input: peripheral blood. The CDR3 spells CASSHTSGGQETQYF. The CDR3 DNA follows: TGTGCCAGCAGTCATACTAGCGGGGGGCAGGAGACCCAGTACTTC.